Sequencing of this T cell receptor (beta chain) was carried out in a study of blood T cell repertoires in COVID-19. The count of this clone is one. The same CDR3 arises from other DNA sequences in this sample as well. Repertoires were generated with immunoSEQ multiplex PCR, while TCRdb's copy carries only in-frame clones and drops some. The sample records 130,000 or so clones, around 80% being singletons. The sequence came from a man aged 40-55 years with acute COVID-19. Sequencing input: PBMCs or T cells enriched from blood (not recorded which).

CDR3 sequence reads: CASSLGQGNTIYF. CDR3 coding DNA: TGTGCCAGCAGCCTTGGACAGGGTAACACCATATATTTT. The chain links TRBV7-3 to TRBJ1-3, with 8 bases aligning to TRBD1. The CDR3 has 13 amino acids. Germline V gene data show CDR1 as SGHTA and CDR2 as FQGTGA. J lost 7 bases, V lost 5 bases, and 4 bases had no gene match.